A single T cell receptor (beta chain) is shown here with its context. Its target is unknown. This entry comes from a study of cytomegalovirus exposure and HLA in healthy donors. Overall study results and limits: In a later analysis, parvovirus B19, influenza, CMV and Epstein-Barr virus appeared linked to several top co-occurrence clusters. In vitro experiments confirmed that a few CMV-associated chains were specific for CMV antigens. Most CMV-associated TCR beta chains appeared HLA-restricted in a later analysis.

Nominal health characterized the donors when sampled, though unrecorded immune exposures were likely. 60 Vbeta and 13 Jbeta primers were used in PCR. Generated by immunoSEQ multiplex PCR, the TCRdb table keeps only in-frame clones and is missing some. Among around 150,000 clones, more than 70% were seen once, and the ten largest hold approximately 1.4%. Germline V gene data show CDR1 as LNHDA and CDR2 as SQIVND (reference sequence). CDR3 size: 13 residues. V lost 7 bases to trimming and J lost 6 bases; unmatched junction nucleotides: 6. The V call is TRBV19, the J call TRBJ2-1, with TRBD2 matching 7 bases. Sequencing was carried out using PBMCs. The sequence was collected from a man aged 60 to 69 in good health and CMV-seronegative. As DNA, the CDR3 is TGTGCCAGTATCTCCGGGACTATCAATGAGCAGTTCTTC. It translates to CASISGTINEQFF.